The next 10 T cell receptor beta chains were all read from a single sample in a study of T-cell memory formation after mild COVID-19. TCRdb itself ran the 5' RACE reads through MiXCR, one entry per CDR3 protein. The sample shows approximately 570,000 distinct CDR3 sequences, more than 15% of them seen only once. Sequenced sample: PBMCs or a T cell subset sorted from them (not recorded which). These receptors all stem from an adult woman who had mild COVID-19 (a few samples of this study predate the infection). Cell type and time point are not known.

This clonotype was detected once. The V gene is TRBV5-6, the J gene TRBJ2-1; 12 nucleotides agree with TRBD1. Per germline, CDR1 SGHDT and CDR2 YYEEEE. The trim removed 4 bases at V and 8 bases at J, leaving 10 bases unmatched. This CDR3 contains 16 residues. Here the CDR3 DNA reads TGTGCCAGCAGCCTTCGGGGACAGGGGGCTCGAGATGAGCAGTTCTTC. Its protein product is CASSLRGQGARDEQFF.

This clonotype was recorded a few times. This rearrangement joins TRBV2 to TRBJ1-1, with 8 bases fitting TRBD1. With 6 bases clipped from V and 1 base from J, the junction kept 4 bases outside the gene matches. This CDR3 is 14 amino acids long. Germline V gives CDR1 SNHLY, CDR2 FYNNEI. CDR3: CASRAGQANTEAFF. The DNA for the CDR3 is TGTGCCAGCAGGGCGGGACAGGCGAACACTGAAGCTTTCTTT.

The chain combines TRBV19 with TRBJ1-1, with TRBD1 matching over 7 bases. The germline V gene has CDR1 LNHDA and CDR2 SQIVND (reference sequence). V trimming: 7 bases; J trimming: 8 bases; junction bases outside the gene matches: 10. This CDR3 spans 13 amino acids. CDR3 DNA sequence: TGTGCCAGTATTCCGACAGGGCGCTCGGAAGCTTTCTTT. Amino acid sequence: CASIPTGRSEAFF.

This clonotype has more than one count but fewer than ten. This chain uses TRBV12-3 or TRBV12-4 with TRBJ2-4; no reliable D call. This CDR3 has 14 amino acids. Trimming took 2 bases from V and 0 from J, leaving 5 bases between them. CDR3 DNA sequence: TGTGCCAGCAGTTTAATGGCAGCCAAAAACATTCAGTACTTC. Encoded protein: CASSLMAAKNIQYF.

This clonotype was picked up a small number of times. J is TRBJ1-2 and V is TRBV4-2; 9 nucleotides line up with TRBD1. CDR1 is LGHNA and CDR2 is YNFKEQ in the germline V gene. The CDR3 spans 14 residues. V was pared by 4 bases and J by 3 bases, with 3 bases of the junction left unmatched. The CDR3 reads CASSPDRGDYGYTF. The CDR3 DNA reads TGTGCCAGCAGCCCCGACAGGGGGGACTATGGCTACACCTTC.

The chain employs TRBV5-1 and TRBJ1-1; no clear D gene. From germline, CDR1 is SGHRS and CDR2 YFSETQ. The CDR3 runs to 12 residues. The ends were cut back, 0 bases at V and 6 bases at J, with 6 bases in the middle. The CDR3 DNA is TGCGCCAGCAGCTTGGCGGCGGCTGAAGCTTTCTTT. It encodes CASSLAAAEAFF.

This clonotype has just a few counts. The chain has TRBV29-1 and TRBJ2-5; weak D call: TRBD2 (6 bases). Trimming took off 5 bases at V and 3 bases at J, with 10 bases between the two ends. The CDR3 is made up of 12 amino acids. Germline CDR1 SQVTM, CDR2 ANQGSEA. The CDR3 sequence is CSVFPGEETQYF. CDR3 coding DNA: TGCAGCGTTTTTCCGGGAGAAGAGACCCAGTACTTC.

The gene calls are TRBV24-1 and TRBJ1-5; 7 positions agree with TRBD1. The CDR3 sequence is 16 residues long. The V segment lost 2 bases and the J segment 2 bases; nucleotides outside the gene matches: 5. Germline CDR1 reads KGHDR; CDR2 reads SFDVKD. The CDR3 nucleotides are TGTGCCACCAGTGATTCGAAAGGGACAGGCAATCAGCCCCAGCATTTT. Protein: CATSDSKGTGNQPQHF.

This clonotype was recorded a few times. V gene TRBV21-1 combines with J gene TRBJ1-4; the table gives TRBD1 as D, unverified against the DNA. TRBV21-1 counts as a pseudogene. The CDR3 spans 16 residues. The CDR3 region is CASSRLRDGFNEKLFF. CDR3 in DNA: TGTGCCAGCAGCAGGCTGAGGGACGGATTTAATGAAAAACTGTTTTTT.

This clonotype has more than one count but fewer than ten. This sequence joins TRBV5-1 and TRBJ1-1; TRBD1 matches 9 bases. The length of the CDR3 is 14 residues. Trimming cost V 3 bases and J 0 bases; bases outside gene matches: 0. The germline CDR1 and CDR2 sequences are SGHRS and YFSETQ. The CDR3, as DNA: TGCGCCAGCAGCTGGGACAGGGTGAACACTGAAGCTTTCTTT. It yields the protein CASSWDRVNTEAFF.